Presented here are 4 T cell receptor beta chains from one specimen sequenced in a study of OX40 agonist ivuxolimab in advanced cancers. Receptors were amplified or captured by the immunoSEQ multiplex PCR assay. TCRdb obtained this table from immuneACCESS and retained in-frame rearrangements with V and J assigned. These tables miss some clones; where compared with another copy, unresolved V genes account for less than half of the shortfall, and the remainder is unexplained. The sample contains 85,000 to 100,000 clones, 85% to 95% of them found a single time. About 0.24% of the sample comes from the top ten. The specimen was CD4+ or CD8+ T cells sorted from blood, collected in a trial of the OX40 agonist ivuxolimab. These receptors were obtained from an adult with an advanced solid tumor such as melanoma, head and neck, liver or kidney cancer.

A single count supports this clone. This chain joins TRBV6-4 and TRBJ1-6; 7 bases are a match to TRBD1. The germline CDR1 and CDR2 sequences are MRHNA and SNTAGT. The CDR3 length is 14 residues. The J segment lost 10 bases and the V segment lost 5 bases, leaving 8 bases of the junction unmatched. CDR3 bases: TGTGCCAGCAGTTTGACAGGGATAGGCTCACCCCTCCACTTT. The encoded protein is CASSLTGIGSPLHF.

The chain employs TRBV29-1 and TRBJ1-1; D uncertain. Trimming took off 5 bases at V and 1 base at J, with 8 bases between the two ends. CDR1 and CDR2 from the germline V gene are SQVTM and ANQGSEA. This CDR3 has 12 residues. The CDR3 spells CSVSRGNTEAFF. DNA for the CDR3: TGCAGCGTTTCCCGAGGGAACACTGAAGCTTTCTTT.

The chain joins TRBV11-3 to TRBJ1-4, with D unresolved. Trimming shortened V by 1 base and J by 0 bases, and 12 bases separated the two germline ends. The CDR3 contains 17 residues. Germline CDR1 reads SGHNT; CDR2 reads YENEEA. CDR3 in DNA: TGTGCCAGCAGCTTAGCCTGGGGAGTTGCAACTAATGAAAAACTGTTTTTT. This translates into CASSLAWGVATNEKLFF.

The chain employs TRBV4-3 and TRBJ1-5; 7 nucleotides line up with TRBD1. The trim removed 0 bases at V and 3 bases at J, leaving 11 bases unmatched. CDR3 length: 18 amino acids. CDR1 is LGHNA, CDR2 YSLEER, per germline. This CDR3 reads CASSQDYRGRLNNQPQHF. CDR3 coding DNA: TGCGCCAGCAGCCAAGACTACAGGGGCCGTCTGAACAATCAGCCCCAGCATTTT.